A selection of T cell receptor beta chains follows, all from one sample in a study of molecular identifiers for immune sequencing clone quantification. TCRdb processed the PCR reads anew with MiXCR; each CDR3 protein has one entry. The sample records 85,000 to 100,000 distinct CDR3 sequences, less than 25% being singletons. Sequences were obtained from naive CD8+ T cells from blood, with Jurkat cell RNA spiked in. Receptors were obtained from a human donor in good health. Some libraries in this study had Jurkat cell RNA spiked in. CDR3s include the opening cysteine and the closing phenylalanine or tryptophan. A D gene is named only where the DNA matches it firmly. For some rows the clone size is stated as once, few or many, or as a class when expanded; others skip it.

j_call,d_call,v_call,clone_size,cdr3_aa,cdr3_nt
TRBJ2-3,TRBD2,TRBV4-2,many,CASSQEAGDGTDTQYF,TGTGCCAGCAGCCAGGAAGCGGGAGATGGCACAGATACGCAGTATTTT
TRBJ1-1,NA,TRBV7-8,many,CASSLALGHKMNTEAFF,TGTGCCAGCAGCTTAGCGTTGGGACACAAAATGAACACTGAAGCTTTCTTT
TRBJ1-3,NA,TRBV4-3,many,CASSQDNRAFNTIYF,TGCGCCAGCAGCCAAGATAACAGGGCTTTCAACACCATATATTTT
TRBJ2-2,NA,TRBV12-3/TRBV12-4,many,CASSFGRELFF,TGTGCCAGCAGTTTCGGCCGGGAGCTGTTTTTT
TRBJ2-5,NA,TRBV7-9,NA,CASSLGASRVQGTQYF,TGTGCCAGCAGCTTAGGAGCCAGCAGGGTCCAAGGGACCCAGTACTTC
TRBJ2-7,TRBD1,TRBV5-4,many,CASSYGQGATYEQYF,TGTGCCAGCAGCTACGGACAGGGGGCGACCTACGAGCAGTACTTC
TRBJ2-5,NA,TRBV27,many,CASSKRPVQETQYF,TGTGCCAGCAGTAAACGACCCGTACAAGAGACCCAGTACTTC
TRBJ2-2,NA,TRBV6-6,many,CASIPWGRANTGELFF,TGTGCCAGCATTCCCTGGGGACGCGCGAACACCGGGGAGCTGTTTTTT
TRBJ2-5,NA,TRBV28,many,CASMATSAVLQETQYF,TGTGCCAGCATGGCCACCTCTGCGGTTCTTCAAGAGACCCAGTACTTC
TRBJ2-3,NA,TRBV4-1,many,CASSQVTPHSLTSTDTQYF,TGCGCCAGCAGCCAAGTTACCCCCCACAGCCTAACTAGCACAGATACGCAGTATTTT
TRBJ2-3,NA,TRBV4-3,NA,CASRPRVGGPSDTQYF,TGCGCCAGCCGCCCCCGGGTGGGGGGGCCCTCAGATACGCAGTATTTT
TRBJ1-5,NA,TRBV18,NA,CASSPAFGQGTFNSNQPRYF,NA
TRBJ2-3,TRBD2,TRBV20-1,many,CSARRTSGLFTDTQYF,TGCAGTGCTCGACGAACTAGCGGGCTATTCACAGATACGCAGTATTTT
TRBJ2-7,NA,TRBV20-1,many,CSAGISYEQYF,TGCAGTGCGGGAATTTCCTACGAGCAGTACTTC
TRBJ2-2,TRBD1,TRBV6-5,many,CATHRGQSNTGELFF,TGTGCCACCCACAGGGGGCAATCGAACACCGGGGAGCTGTTTTTT
TRBJ1-1,TRBD1,TRBV4-2,many,CASSPEVSGGGIATEAFF,TGTGCCAGCAGCCCAGAGGTGTCAGGGGGGGGGATAGCGACTGAAGCTTTCTTT
TRBJ1-1,NA,TRBV6-2/TRBV6-3,many,CASSYVLGLTEAFF,TGTGCCAGCAGTTACGTGTTGGGGCTCACTGAAGCTTTCTTT
TRBJ2-1,NA,TRBV6-6,NA,CASRPGRNVQFF,TGTGCCAGCAGACCAGGTCGGAATGTGCAGTTCTTC
TRBJ2-3,TRBD2,TRBV10-3,many,CAISGAGGRGDTQYF,TGTGCCATCAGTGGGGCGGGAGGGCGCGGAGATACGCAGTATTTT
TRBJ2-1,TRBD2,TRBV6-5,many,CASSYALAGGAKGEQFF,TGTGCCAGCAGTTACGCCCTAGCGGGGGGGGCAAAGGGAGAGCAGTTCTTC
TRBJ2-7,TRBD2,TRBV7-8,many,CASSLGTSGANEQYF,TGTGCCAGCAGCTTAGGAACTAGCGGGGCTAACGAGCAGTACTTC
TRBJ2-5,NA,TRBV13,few,CASSLVVVGTQYF,TGTGCCAGCAGCTTAGTAGTTGTGGGAACCCAGTACTTC
TRBJ1-5,NA,TRBV15,few,CATGVQAFNQPQHF,TGTGCCACCGGCGTCCAGGCCTTCAATCAGCCCCAGCATTTT
TRBJ1-1,TRBD1,TRBV19,few,CAILAYDRATEAFF,TGTGCCATACTAGCCTATGACAGGGCCACTGAAGCTTTCTTT
TRBJ2-1,NA,TRBV27,few,CASSPRGDEQFF,TGTGCCAGCAGCCCCCGGGGAGACGAGCAGTTCTTC
TRBJ2-5,NA,TRBV10-2,NA,CASSPGSTGTSETQYF,TGCGCCAGCAGTCCGGGGTCTACAGGGACATCAGAGACCCAGTACTTC
TRBJ1-1,NA,TRBV4-2,NA,CASSQSLRGDTEAFF,TGTGCCAGCAGCCAATCTCTTCGCGGGGACACTGAAGCTTTCTTT
TRBJ2-6,TRBD1,TRBV19,many,CASSIDSRDSRSGANVLTF,TGTGCCAGTAGTATTGATTCTCGGGACAGCCGGTCTGGGGCCAACGTCCTGACTTTC
TRBJ2-7,TRBD2,TRBV6-2/TRBV6-3,once,CAGSLAGGPEQYF,TGTGCCGGCAGCTTAGCGGGGGGGCCAGAGCAGTACTTC
TRBJ2-7,TRBD1,TRBV30,NA,CAWNIPDRGSYDEQYF,TGTGCCTGGAACATCCCCGACAGGGGGTCCTACGACGAGCAGTACTTC
TRBJ2-4,NA,TRBV12-3/TRBV12-4,many,CASSFDVITNIQYF,TGTGCCAGCAGTTTCGACGTTATTACAAACATTCAGTACTTC
TRBJ2-7,NA,TRBV15,many,CATSTNRGAGQYF,TGTGCCACCAGCACTAATCGGGGCGCTGGGCAGTACTTC
TRBJ1-1,TRBD1,TRBV5-4,NA,CASSPQGVQTEAFF,TGTGCCAGCAGCCCACAGGGGGTTCAAACTGAAGCTTTCTTT
TRBJ2-3,TRBD2,TRBV30,many,CAWSNSGGADTQYF,TGTGCCTGGAGCAATAGCGGGGGGGCAGATACGCAGTATTTT
TRBJ2-3,NA,TRBV27,many,CASSLWEADTQYF,TGTGCCAGCAGTCTGTGGGAGGCAGATACGCAGTATTTT
TRBJ2-3,NA,TRBV2,many,CASSEALAVPGDTQYF,TGTGCCAGCAGTGAAGCTTTAGCGGTTCCAGGGGATACGCAGTATTTT
TRBJ2-7,NA,TRBV6-5,many,CASGLTGTYEQYF,TGTGCCAGCGGCCTAACAGGAACCTACGAGCAGTACTTC
TRBJ2-1,TRBD2,TRBV6-2/TRBV6-3,few,CASSSFHSGSSYNEQFF,TGTGCCAGCAGTTCTTTTCATAGCGGGAGCTCCTACAATGAGCAGTTCTTC
TRBJ1-1,NA,TRBV12-5,NA,CASGDSHTEAFF,TGTGCTAGTGGCGACAGCCACACTGAAGCTTTCTTT
TRBJ1-2,NA,TRBV7-2,few,CASTVGSYGYTF,TGTGCCAGCACGGTTGGGAGCTATGGCTACACCTTC
TRBJ2-1,TRBD2,TRBV29-1,NA,CSVEVLREGFHNEQFF,TGCAGCGTTGAAGTTTTGCGGGAGGGCTTCCACAATGAGCAGTTCTTC
TRBJ2-1,TRBD2,TRBV15,few,CATSRGPLAGGPSWEQFF,TGTGCCACCAGCAGAGGACCCTTAGCGGGGGGGCCATCATGGGAGCAGTTCTTC
TRBJ2-5,NA,TRBV28,NA,CASIGDTPPRRSQYF,TGTGCCAGCATAGGGGACACGCCACCTCGGCGGAGCCAGTACTTC